This record covers a single T cell receptor (beta chain). The data were taken from a study of cytomegalovirus exposure and HLA in healthy donors. The PCR used 60 Vbeta and 13 Jbeta primers. TCRdb's copy holds only in-frame clones and misses some; the assay was immunoSEQ multiplex PCR. Among about 160,000 clones listed, approximately 80% were seen once. The CDR3 extends over 14 amino acids. From germline, CDR1 is WSHSY and CDR2 SAAADI. V shed 2 bases, J shed 1 base, and the junction held 2 bases outside the gene matches. Material for sequencing was PBMCs. The chain couples TRBV10-2 to TRBJ2-7, with 7 bases aligning to TRBD1. This clonotype originated in a man aged 18 to 30 in good health and CMV-seropositive. Here the CDR3 reads CASSEHRGSYEQYF. CDR3 in DNA: TGCGCCAGCAGTGAGCACAGGGGATCCTACGAGCAGTACTTC.